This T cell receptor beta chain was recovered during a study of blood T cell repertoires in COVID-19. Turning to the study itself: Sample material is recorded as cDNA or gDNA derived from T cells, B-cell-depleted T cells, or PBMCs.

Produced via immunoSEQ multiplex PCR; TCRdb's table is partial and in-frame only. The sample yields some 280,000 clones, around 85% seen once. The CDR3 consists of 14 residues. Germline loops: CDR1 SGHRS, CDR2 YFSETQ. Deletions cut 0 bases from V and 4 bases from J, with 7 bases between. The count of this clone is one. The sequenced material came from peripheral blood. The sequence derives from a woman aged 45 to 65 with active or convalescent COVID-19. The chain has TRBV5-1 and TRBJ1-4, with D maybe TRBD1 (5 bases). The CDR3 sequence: CASSLAGNNEKLFF. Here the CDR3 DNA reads TGCGCCAGCAGCTTGGCAGGGAATAATGAAAAACTGTTTTTT.